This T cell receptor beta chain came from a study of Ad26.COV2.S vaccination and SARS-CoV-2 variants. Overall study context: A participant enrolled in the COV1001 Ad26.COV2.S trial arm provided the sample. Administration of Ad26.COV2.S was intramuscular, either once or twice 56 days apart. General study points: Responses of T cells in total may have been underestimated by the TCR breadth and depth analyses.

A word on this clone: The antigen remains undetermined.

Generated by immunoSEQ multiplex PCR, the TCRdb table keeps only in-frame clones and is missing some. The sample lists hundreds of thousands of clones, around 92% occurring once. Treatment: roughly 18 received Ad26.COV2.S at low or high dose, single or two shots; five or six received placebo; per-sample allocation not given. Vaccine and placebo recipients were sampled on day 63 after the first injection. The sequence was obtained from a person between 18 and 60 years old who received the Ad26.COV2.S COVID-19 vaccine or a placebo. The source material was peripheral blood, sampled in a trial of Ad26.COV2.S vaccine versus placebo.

The DNA for the CDR3 is TGTGCCAGCAGCCAAGTAGGTGGGACGAGAACCAAAAACATTCAGTACTTC. As protein: CASSQVGGTRTKNIQYF. The chain joins TRBV3-1 (or the pseudogene TRBV3-2) to TRBJ2-4; either TRBD1 or TRBD2 may supply D (5 bases each). Germline-derived CDR1 and CDR2 are LGHDT and YNNKEL (reference sequence). The germline V and J ends were trimmed by 1 base and 2 bases, with 15 bases remaining between them. CDR3 length: 17 amino acids.